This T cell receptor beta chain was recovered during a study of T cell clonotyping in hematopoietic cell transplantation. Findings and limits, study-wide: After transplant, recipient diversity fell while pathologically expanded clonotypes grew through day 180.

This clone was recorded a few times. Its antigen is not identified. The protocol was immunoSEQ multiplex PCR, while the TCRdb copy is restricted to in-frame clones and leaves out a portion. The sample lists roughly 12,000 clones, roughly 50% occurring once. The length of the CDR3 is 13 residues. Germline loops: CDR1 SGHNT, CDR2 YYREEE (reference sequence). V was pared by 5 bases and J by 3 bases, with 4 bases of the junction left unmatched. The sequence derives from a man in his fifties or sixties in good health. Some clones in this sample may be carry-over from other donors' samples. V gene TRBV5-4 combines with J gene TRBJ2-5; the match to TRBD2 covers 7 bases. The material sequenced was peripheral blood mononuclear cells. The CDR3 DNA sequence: TGTGCCAGCAGGATCGGGGGGAAAGAGACCCAGTACTTC. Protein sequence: CASRIGGKETQYF.